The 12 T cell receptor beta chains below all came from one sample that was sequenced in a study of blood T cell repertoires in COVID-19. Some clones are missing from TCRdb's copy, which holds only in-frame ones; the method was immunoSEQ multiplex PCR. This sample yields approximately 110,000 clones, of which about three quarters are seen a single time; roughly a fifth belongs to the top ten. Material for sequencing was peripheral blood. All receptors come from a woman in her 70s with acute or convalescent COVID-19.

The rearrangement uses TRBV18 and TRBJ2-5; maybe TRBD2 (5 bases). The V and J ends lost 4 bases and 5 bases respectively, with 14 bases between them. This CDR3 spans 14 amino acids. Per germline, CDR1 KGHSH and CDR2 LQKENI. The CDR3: CASSRSSGEETQYF. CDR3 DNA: TGTGCCAGCTCACGATCTTCTGGGGAGGAGACCCAGTACTTC.

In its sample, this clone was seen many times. The CDR3 protein is CAITPGGQTEAFF. CDR3 DNA sequence: TGTGCCATCACCCCGGGGGGGCAGACTGAAGCTTTCTTT. This sequence joins TRBV10-3 and TRBJ1-1, with D maybe TRBD1 (6 bases). This CDR3 has 13 residues. In germline, CDR1 is ENHRY, CDR2 SYGVKD. The germline V and J ends were trimmed by 7 bases and 5 bases, with 14 bases remaining between them.

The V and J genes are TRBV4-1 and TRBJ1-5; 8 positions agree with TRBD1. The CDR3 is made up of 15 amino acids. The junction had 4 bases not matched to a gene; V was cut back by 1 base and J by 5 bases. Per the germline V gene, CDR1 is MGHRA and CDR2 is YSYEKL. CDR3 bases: TGCGCCAGCAGCCAAGGGACAGGGACCCATCAGCCCCAGCATTTT. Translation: CASSQGTGTHQPQHF.

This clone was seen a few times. The CDR3 sequence: CASRADRNTGYTF. DNA for the CDR3: TGCGCCAGCAGAGCCGACAGGAATACAGGCTACACCTTC. The V gene is TRBV5-1, the J gene TRBJ1-2, with D perhaps TRBD1 (6 bases). CDR3 length: 13 residues. CDR1 and CDR2 from the germline V gene are SGHRS and YFSETQ. V lost 5 bases and J 8 bases, leaving 16 bases between the germline ends.

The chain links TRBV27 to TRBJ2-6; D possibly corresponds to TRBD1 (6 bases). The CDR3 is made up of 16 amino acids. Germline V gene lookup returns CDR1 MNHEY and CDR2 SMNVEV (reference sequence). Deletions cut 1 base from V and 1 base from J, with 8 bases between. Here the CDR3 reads CASSLWDKSGANVLTF. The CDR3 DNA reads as TGTGCCAGCAGTTTATGGGACAAGTCTGGGGCCAACGTCCTGACTTTC.

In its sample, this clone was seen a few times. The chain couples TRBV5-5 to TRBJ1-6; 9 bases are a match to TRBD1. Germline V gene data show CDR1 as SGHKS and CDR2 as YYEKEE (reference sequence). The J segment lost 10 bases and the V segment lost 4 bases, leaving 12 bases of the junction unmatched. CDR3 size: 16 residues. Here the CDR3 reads CASSIGTGQGRSPLHF. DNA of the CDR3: TGTGCCAGCAGCATAGGGACAGGGCAGGGTAGATCACCCCTCCACTTT.

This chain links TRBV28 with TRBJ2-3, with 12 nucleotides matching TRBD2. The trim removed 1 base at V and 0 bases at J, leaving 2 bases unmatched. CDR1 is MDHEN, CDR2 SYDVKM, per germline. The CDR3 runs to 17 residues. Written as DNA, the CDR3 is TGTGCCAGCAGTTTATACCTAGCGGGGGGGAGCACAGATACGCAGTATTTT. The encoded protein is CASSLYLAGGSTDTQYF. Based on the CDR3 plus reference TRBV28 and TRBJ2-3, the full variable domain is DVKVTQSSRYLVKRTGEKVFLECVQDMDHENMFWYRQDPGLGLRLIYFSYDVKMKEKGDIPEGYSVSREKKERFSLILESASTNQTSMYLCASSLYLAGGSTDTQYFGPGTRLTVL.

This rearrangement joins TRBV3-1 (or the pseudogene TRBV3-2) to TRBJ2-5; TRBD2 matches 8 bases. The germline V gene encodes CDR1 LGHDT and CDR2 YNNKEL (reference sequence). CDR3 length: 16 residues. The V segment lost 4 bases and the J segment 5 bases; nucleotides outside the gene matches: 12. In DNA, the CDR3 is TGTGCCAGCAGCCTTCGGGGTAGCGGGGAAGGGGAGACCCAGTACTTC. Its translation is CASSLRGSGEGETQYF.

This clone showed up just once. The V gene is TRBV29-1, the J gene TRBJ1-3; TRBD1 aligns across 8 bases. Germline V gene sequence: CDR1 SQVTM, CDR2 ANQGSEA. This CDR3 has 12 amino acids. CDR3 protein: CGGQGAGNTIYF. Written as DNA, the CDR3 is TGCGGCGGGCAGGGGGCGGGAAACACCATATATTTT.

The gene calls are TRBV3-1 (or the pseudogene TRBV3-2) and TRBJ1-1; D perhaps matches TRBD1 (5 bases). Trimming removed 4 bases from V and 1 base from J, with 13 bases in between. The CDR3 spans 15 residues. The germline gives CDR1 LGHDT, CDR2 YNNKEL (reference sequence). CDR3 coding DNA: TGTGCCAGCAGCCCCCGACAGACCAAGAACACTGAAGCTTTCTTT. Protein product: CASSPRQTKNTEAFF.

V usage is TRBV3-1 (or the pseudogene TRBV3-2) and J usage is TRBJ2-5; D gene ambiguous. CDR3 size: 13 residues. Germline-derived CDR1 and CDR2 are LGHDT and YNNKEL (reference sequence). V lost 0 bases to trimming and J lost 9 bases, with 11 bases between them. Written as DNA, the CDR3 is TGTGCCAGCAGCCAAGATTCTTACCGGGCCCAGTACTTC. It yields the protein CASSQDSYRAQYF.

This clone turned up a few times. CDR3 nucleotide sequence: TGTGCCAGCAGCTTAAGAGGCGGGGGCCCGAACCAAGAGACCCAGTACTTC. Protein: CASSLRGGGPNQETQYF. V gene TRBV13 combines with J gene TRBJ2-5, with a possible D match to TRBD2 (7 bases). The germline gives CDR1 PRHDT, CDR2 FYEKMQ (reference sequence). The CDR3 has 17 residues. The V end lost 2 bases, the J end lost 0 bases, and 16 bases lay between the germline ends.